The TCR beta chain described here comes from a study of CD8 T cells in ankylosing spondylitis. General observations from the study: Seven or eight highly homologous variants formed a TCR beta motif that appeared characteristic of ankylosing spondylitis blood. Reported data indicate significant enrichment of disease-linked clones within matched ankylosing spondylitis synovial fluid. Disease-linked clones were found to be CD8+ and relatively rare in peripheral blood.

TCRdb itself ran the 5' RACE reads through MiXCR, one entry per CDR3 protein. The sample yields approximately 350,000 distinct CDR3 sequences, roughly 15% seen once. As to this clonotype: Its antigen is still unknown.

The receptor was isolated from a male donor with ankylosing spondylitis or in good health (not recorded which). The sequenced material came from blood, either unsorted or a sorted T cell fraction (not recorded which).

The CDR3 protein is CASKAGYSNQPQHF. CDR3 DNA sequence: TGTGCCAGCAAGGCGGGGTATAGCAATCAGCCCCAGCATTTT. The gene calls are TRBV2 and TRBJ1-5; D is ambiguous. Trimming removed 7 bases at V and 0 bases at J, with 10 bases between. Germline loops: CDR1 SNHLY, CDR2 FYNNEI. This CDR3 is 14 amino acids long.